This entry features one T cell receptor beta chain sequence. The germline V gene has CDR1 WSHSY and CDR2 SAAADI. This CDR3 comprises 16 residues. With 2 bases clipped from V and 2 bases from J, the junction kept 8 bases outside the gene matches. These data come from a study of T cell responses to AZD1222 COVID-19 vaccine. Assay: immunoSEQ multiplex PCR; the TCRdb copy retains only in-frame clones and omits some. The sample records around 60,000 clones, around 82% being singletons. V is TRBV10-2 and J is TRBJ2-7; TRBD1 matches at 8 bases. Sequences were derived from peripheral blood, sampled 28 days after the second AZD1222 dose. The sequence derives from an adult who received the AZD1222 COVID-19 vaccine. CDR3 nucleotides: TGCGCCAGCAGTGAGATCGGGACAGGTCAGACCTACGAGCAGTACTTC. It is translated as CASSEIGTGQTYEQYF.